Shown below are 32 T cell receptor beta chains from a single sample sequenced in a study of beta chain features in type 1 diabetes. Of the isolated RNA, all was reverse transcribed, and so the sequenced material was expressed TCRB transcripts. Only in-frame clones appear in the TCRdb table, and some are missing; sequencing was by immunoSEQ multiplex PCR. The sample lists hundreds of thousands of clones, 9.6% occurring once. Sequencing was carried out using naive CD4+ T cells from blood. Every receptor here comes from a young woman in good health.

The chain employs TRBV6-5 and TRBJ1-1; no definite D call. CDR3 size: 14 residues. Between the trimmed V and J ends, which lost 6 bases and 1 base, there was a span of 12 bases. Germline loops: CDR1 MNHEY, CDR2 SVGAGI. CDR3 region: CASRETNGNTEAFF. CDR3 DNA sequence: TGTGCCAGCAGAGAAACGAACGGGAACACTGAAGCTTTCTTT.

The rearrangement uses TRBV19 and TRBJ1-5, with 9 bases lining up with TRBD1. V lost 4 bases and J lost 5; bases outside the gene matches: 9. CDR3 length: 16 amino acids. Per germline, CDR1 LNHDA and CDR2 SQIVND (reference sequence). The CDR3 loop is CASSKPWTGVDQPQHF. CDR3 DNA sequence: TGTGCCAGTAGTAAACCATGGACAGGGGTTGATCAGCCCCAGCATTTT.

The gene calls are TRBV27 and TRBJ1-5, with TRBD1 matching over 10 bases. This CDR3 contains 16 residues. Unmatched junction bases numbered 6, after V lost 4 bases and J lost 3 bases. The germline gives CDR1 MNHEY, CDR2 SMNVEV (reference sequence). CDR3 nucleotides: TGTGCCAGCAGTTCGGGTGGGACAGGGGTCAATCAGCCCCAGCATTTT. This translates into CASSSGGTGVNQPQHF.

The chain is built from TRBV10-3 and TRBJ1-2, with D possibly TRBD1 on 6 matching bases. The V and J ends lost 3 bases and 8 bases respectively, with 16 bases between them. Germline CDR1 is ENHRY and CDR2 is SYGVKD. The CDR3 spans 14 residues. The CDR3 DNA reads TGTGCCATCAGTGATTTGGGCACAGGGAAGGGCTACACCTTC. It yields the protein CAISDLGTGKGYTF.

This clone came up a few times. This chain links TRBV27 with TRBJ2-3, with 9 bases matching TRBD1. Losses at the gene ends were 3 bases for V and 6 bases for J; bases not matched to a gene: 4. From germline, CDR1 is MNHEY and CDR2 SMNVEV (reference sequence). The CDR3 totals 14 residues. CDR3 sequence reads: CASSFGTGRDTQYF. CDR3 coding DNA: TGTGCCAGCAGTTTTGGGACAGGGAGGGATACGCAGTATTTT.

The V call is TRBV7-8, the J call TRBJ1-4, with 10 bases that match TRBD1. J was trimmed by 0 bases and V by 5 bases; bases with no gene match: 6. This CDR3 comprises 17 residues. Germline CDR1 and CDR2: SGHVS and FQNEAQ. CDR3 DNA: TGTGCCAGCAGCCCGGGACAGGGGCGGGCAACTAATGAAAAACTGTTTTTT. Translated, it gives CASSPGQGRATNEKLFF.

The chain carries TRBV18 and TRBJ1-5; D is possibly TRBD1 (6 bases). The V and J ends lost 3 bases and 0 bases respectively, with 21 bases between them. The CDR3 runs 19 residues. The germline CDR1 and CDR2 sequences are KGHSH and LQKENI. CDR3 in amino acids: CASSPIATRDTDSNQPQHF. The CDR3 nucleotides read TGTGCCAGCTCACCGATTGCCACCCGGGACACCGATAGCAATCAGCCCCAGCATTTT.

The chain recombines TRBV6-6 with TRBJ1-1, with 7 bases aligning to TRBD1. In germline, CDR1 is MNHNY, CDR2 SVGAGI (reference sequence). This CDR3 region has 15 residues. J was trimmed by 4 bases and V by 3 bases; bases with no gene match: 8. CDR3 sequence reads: CASSYSQGLRTEAFF. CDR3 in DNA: TGTGCCAGCAGTTATTCACAGGGGTTACGCACTGAAGCTTTCTTT.

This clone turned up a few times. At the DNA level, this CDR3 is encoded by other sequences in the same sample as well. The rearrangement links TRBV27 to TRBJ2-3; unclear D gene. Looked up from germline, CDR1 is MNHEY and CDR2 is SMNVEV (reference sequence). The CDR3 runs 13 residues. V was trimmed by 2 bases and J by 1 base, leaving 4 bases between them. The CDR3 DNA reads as TGTGCCAGCAGTTTACGGGGCACAGATACGCAGTATTTT. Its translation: CASSLRGTDTQYF.

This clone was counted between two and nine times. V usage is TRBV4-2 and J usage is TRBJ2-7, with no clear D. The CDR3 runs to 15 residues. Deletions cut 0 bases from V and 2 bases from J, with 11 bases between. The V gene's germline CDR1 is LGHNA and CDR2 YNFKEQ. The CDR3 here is CASSQDLTETYEQYF. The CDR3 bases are TGTGCCAGCAGCCAAGATCTGACTGAGACCTACGAGCAGTACTTC.

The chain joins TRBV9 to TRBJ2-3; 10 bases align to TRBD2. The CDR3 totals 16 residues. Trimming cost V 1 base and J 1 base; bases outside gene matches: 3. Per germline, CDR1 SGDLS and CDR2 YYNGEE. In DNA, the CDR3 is TGTGCCAGCAGCGTAAGCGGGAGGGGGGGCACAGATACGCAGTATTTT. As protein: CASSVSGRGGTDTQYF.

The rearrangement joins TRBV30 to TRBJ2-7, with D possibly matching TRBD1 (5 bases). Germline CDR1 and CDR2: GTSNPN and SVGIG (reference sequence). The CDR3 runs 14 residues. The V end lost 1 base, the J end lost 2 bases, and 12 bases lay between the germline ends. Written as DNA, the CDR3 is TGTGCCTGGAGTGCCCTAGTAGGGGCCTACGAGCAGTACTTC. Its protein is CAWSALVGAYEQYF.

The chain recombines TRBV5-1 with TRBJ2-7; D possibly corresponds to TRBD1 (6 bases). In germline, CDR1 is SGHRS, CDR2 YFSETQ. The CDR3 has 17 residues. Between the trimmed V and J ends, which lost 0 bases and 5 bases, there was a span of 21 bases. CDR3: CASSLGGSGATRNEQYF. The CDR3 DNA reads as TGCGCCAGCAGCTTGGGGGGGTCAGGGGCCACGAGAAACGAGCAGTACTTC.

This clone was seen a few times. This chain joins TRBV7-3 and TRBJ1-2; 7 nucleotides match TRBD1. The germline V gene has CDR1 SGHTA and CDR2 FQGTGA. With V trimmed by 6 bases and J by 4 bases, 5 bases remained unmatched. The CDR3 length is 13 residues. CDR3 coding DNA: TGTGCCAGCAGTCCTACAGGGGTCTATGGCTACACCTTC. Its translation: CASSPTGVYGYTF.

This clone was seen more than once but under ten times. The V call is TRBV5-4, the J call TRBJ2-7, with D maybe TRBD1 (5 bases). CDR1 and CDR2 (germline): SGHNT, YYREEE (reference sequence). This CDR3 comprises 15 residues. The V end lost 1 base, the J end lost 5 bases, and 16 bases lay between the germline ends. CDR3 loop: CASSLFWGLNDEQYF. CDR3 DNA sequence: TGTGCCAGCAGCTTGTTTTGGGGCTTAAACGACGAGCAGTACTTC. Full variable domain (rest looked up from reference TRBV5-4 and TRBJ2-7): ETGVTQSPTHLIKTRGQQVTLRCSSQSGHNTVSWYQQALGQGPQFIFQYYREEENGRGNFPPRFSGLQFPNYSSELNVNALELDDSALYLCASSLFWGLNDEQYFGPGTRLTVT.

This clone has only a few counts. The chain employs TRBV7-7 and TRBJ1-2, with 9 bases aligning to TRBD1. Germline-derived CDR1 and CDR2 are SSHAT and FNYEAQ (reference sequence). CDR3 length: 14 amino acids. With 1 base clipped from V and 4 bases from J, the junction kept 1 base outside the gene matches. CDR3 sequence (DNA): TGTGCCAGCAGCTTAGAGGACAGGGGCTATGGCTACACCTTC. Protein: CASSLEDRGYGYTF.

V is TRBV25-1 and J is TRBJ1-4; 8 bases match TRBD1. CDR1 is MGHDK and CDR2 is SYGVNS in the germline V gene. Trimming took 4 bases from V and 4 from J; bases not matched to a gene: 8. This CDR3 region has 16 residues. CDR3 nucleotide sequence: TGTGCCAGCAGTGCGTTTCCCACAGGGGGTAATGAAAAACTGTTTTTT. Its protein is CASSAFPTGGNEKLFF.

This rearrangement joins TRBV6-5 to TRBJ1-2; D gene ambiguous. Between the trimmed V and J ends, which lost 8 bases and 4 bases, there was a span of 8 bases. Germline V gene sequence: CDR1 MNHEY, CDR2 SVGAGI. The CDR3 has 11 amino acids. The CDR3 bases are TGTGCCAGCGGGCCGTCCTATGGCTACACCTTC. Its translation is CASGPSYGYTF.

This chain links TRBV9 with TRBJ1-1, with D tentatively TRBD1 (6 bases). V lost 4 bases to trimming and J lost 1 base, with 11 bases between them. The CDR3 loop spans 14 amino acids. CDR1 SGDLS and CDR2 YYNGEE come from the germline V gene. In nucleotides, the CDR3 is TGTGCCAGCAGCATGGGACAAGCGAACACTGAAGCTTTCTTT. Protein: CASSMGQANTEAFF. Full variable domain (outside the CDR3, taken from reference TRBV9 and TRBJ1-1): DSGVTQTPKHLITATGQRVTLRCSPRSGDLSVYWYQQSLDQGLQFLIQYYNGEERAKGNILERFSAQQFPDLHSELNLSSLELGDSALYFCASSMGQANTEAFFGQGTRLTVV.

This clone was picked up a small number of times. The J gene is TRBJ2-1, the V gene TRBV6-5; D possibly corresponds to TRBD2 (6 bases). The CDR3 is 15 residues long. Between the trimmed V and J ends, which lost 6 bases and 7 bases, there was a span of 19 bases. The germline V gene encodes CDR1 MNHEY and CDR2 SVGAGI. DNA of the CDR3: TGTGCCAGCAGAATTGGGGACTGGGGCAAGAATGAGCAGTTCTTC. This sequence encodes CASRIGDWGKNEQFF.

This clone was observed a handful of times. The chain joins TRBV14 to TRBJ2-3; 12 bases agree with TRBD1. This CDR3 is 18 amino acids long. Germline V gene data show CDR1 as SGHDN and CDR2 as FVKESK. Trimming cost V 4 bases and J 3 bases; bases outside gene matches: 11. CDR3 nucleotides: TGTGCCAGCAGCCTCCGACCGGGACAGGGGGCGCAAACAGATACGCAGTATTTT. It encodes CASSLRPGQGAQTDTQYF.

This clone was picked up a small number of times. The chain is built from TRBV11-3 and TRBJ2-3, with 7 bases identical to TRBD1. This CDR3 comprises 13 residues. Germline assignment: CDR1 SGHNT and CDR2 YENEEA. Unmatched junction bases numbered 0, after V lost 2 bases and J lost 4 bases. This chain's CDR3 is CASSLQGADTQYF. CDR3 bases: TGTGCCAGCAGCTTACAGGGGGCAGATACGCAGTATTTT.

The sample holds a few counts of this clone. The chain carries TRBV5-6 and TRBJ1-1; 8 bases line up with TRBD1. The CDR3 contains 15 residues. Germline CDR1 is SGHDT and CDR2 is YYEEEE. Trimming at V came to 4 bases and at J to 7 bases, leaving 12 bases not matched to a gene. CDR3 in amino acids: CASSAVGGTGVEAFF. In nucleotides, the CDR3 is TGTGCCAGCAGCGCAGTGGGCGGGACAGGTGTTGAAGCTTTCTTT.

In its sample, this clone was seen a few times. Written as DNA, the CDR3 is TGTGCCAGCAGTTCCCGGGACAGAAGAAACACCATATATTTT. This translates into CASSSRDRRNTIYF. The chain recombines TRBV28 with TRBJ1-3, with 7 nucleotides matching TRBD1. Germline V CDR1 and CDR2: MDHEN, SYDVKM. V shed 4 bases, J shed 5 bases, and the junction held 5 bases outside the gene matches. The CDR3 spans 14 residues.

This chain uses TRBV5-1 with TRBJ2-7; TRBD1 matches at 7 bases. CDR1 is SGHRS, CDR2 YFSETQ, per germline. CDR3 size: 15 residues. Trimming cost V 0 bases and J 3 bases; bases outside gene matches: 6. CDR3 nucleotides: TGCGCCAGCAGCTTGGAGGCAGGGGGAAACTACGAGCAGTACTTC. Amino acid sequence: CASSLEAGGNYEQYF.

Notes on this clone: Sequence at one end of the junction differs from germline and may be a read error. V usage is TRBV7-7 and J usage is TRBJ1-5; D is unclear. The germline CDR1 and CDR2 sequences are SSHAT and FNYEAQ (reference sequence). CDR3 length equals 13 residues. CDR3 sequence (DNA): TGTGCTAGCAGCTTAAAGCCGGGTCAGCCCCAGCATTTT. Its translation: CASSLKPGQPQHF.

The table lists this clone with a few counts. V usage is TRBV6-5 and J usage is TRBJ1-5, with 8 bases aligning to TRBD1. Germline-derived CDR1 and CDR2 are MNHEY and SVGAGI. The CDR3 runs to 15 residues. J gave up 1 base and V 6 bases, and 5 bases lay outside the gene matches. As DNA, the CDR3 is TGTGCCAGCAGGGGGACAGGTTTGAGCAATCAGCCCCAGCATTTT. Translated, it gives CASRGTGLSNQPQHF.

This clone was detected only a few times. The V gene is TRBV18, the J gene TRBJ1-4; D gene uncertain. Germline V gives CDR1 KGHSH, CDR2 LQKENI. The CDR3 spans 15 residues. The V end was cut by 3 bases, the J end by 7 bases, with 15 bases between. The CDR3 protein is CASSPAGSWGEKLFF. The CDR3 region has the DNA TGTGCCAGCTCACCGGCGGGATCGTGGGGTGAAAAACTGTTTTTT. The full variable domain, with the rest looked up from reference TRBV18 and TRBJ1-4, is NAGVMQNPRHLVRRRGQEARLRCSPMKGHSHVYWYRQLPEEGLKFMVYLQKENIIDESGMPKERFSAEFPKEGPSILRIQQVVRGDSAAYFCASSPAGSWGEKLFFGSGTQLSVL.

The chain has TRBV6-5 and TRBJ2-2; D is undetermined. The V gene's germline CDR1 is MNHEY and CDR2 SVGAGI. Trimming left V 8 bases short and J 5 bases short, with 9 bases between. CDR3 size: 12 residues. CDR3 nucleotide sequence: TGTGCCAGCGCGTATGTAACCGGGGAGCTGTTTTTT. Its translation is CASAYVTGELFF.

The CDR3 DNA reads TGCGCCAGCAGCCAGGAACGGGATAGATACCGGTTCTTC. This codes for CASSQERDRYRFF. This chain links TRBV4-1 with TRBJ2-1, with a weak D call TRBD2 (5 bases). With 3 bases removed from V and 15 bases from J, the gap between germline ends came to 18 bases. This CDR3 is built from 13 residues. The germline V gene has CDR1 MGHRA and CDR2 YSYEKL.

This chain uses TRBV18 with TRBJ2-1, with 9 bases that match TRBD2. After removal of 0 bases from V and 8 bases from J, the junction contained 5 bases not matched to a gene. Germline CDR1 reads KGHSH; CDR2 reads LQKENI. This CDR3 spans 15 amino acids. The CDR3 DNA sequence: TGTGCCAGCTCACCACCGCGGGAGGGCCGGGATGAGCAGTTCTTC. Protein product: CASSPPREGRDEQFF. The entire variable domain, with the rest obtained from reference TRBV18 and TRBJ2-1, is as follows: NAGVMQNPRHLVRRRGQEARLRCSPMKGHSHVYWYRQLPEEGLKFMVYLQKENIIDESGMPKERFSAEFPKEGPSILRIQQVVRGDSAAYFCASSPPREGRDEQFFGPGTRLTVL.

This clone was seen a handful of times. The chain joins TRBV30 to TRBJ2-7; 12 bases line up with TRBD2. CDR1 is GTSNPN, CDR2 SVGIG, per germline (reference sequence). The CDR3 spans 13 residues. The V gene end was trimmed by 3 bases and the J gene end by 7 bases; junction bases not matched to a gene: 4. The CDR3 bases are TGTGCCTGGAGCCTAGGACTAGCGGGGGAGCAGTACTTC. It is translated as CAWSLGLAGEQYF.